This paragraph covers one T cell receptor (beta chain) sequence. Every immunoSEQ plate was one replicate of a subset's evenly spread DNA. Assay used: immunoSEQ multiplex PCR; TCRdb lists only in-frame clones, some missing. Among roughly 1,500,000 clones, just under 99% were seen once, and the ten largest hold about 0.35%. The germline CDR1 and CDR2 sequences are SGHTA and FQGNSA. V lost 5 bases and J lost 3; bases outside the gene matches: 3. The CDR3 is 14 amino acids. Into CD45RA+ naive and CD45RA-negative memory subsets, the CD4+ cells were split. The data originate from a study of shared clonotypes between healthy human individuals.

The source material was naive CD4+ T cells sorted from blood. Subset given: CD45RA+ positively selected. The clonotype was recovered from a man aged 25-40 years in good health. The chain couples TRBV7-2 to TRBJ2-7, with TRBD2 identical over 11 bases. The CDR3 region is CASSLTSGDYEQYF. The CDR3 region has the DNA TGTGCCAGCAGCCTGACTAGCGGGGACTACGAGCAGTACTTC.